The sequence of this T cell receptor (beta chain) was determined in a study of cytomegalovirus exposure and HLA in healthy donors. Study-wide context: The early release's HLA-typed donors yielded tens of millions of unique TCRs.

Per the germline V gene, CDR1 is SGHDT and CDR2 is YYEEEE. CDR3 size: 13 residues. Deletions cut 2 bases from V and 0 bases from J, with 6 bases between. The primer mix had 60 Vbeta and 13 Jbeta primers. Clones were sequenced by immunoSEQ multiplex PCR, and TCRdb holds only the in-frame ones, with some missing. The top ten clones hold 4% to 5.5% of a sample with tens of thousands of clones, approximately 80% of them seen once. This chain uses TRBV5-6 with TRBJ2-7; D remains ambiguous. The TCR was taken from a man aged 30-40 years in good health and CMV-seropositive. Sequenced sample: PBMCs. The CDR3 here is CASSLQHSYEQYF. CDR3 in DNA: TGTGCCAGCAGCTTACAACACTCCTACGAGCAGTACTTC.